Listed below are T cell receptor beta chains from one sample, sequenced in a study of T cells in localized non-small cell lung cancer. Repertoires were generated with immunoSEQ multiplex PCR, while TCRdb's copy carries only in-frame clones and drops some. The table has around 70,000 clones, 86% seen once. This specimen was peripheral blood, taken before any cancer treatment. Receptor source: a male donor older than 55 with stage III squamous cell lung carcinoma. CDR3s include the opening cysteine and the closing phenylalanine or tryptophan.

J | V | CDR3
TRBJ2-1 | TRBV7-2 | CASSFSGGSYNEQFF
TRBJ2-3 | TRBV27 | CASSLAGAYPDTQYF
TRBJ2-3 | TRBV6-1 | CASSEALLGTLGTQYF
TRBJ2-1 | TRBV27 | CASRTHRGAGEGNEQFF
TRBJ2-6 | TRBV7-2 | CASSPSSGANVLTF
TRBJ1-5 | TRBV7-2 | CASSLETGGSQPQHF
TRBJ1-4 | TRBV5-1 | CASSRDIPNEKLFF
TRBJ1-2 | TRBV29-1 | CSVGGRNYGYTF
TRBJ2-7 | TRBV5-1 | CASSLSGQGAREQYF
TRBJ1-5 | TRBV2 | CASSLGDQPQHF
TRBJ1-2 | TRBV29-1 | CSVVRGGGYTF
TRBJ1-2 | TRBV18 | CASSGQGHGYTF
TRBJ1-2 | TRBV10-3 | CAISTDSPNYGYTF
TRBJ2-6 | TRBV7-3 | CASSSRTGANVLTF
TRBJ1-4 | TRBV5-1 | CASSPGTDNEKLFF
TRBJ1-5 | TRBV30 | CAWSDTVNQPQHF
TRBJ1-5 | TRBV5-6 | CASSLTGNQPQHF
TRBJ1-5 | TRBV15 | CATSTGTFSGNQPQHF
TRBJ2-2 | TRBV5-6 | CASSFGGSAGELFF
TRBJ1-1 | TRBV28 | CASSLTPGQGEAFF
TRBJ2-3 | TRBV19 | CASSGPPSAGSHPSTDTQYF
TRBJ2-3 | TRBV5-5 | CASSSFGRGGPGDTQYF
TRBJ1-5 | TRBV7-9 | CASTGTGTNQPQHF
TRBJ1-4 | TRBV4-3 | CASSLTTGVGEKLFF
TRBJ1-4 | TRBV19 | CASSSQGFNEKLFF
TRBJ2-1 | TRBV11-2 | CASSLEVMRDNEQFF
TRBJ2-5 | TRBV19 | CASSVQQGQETQYF